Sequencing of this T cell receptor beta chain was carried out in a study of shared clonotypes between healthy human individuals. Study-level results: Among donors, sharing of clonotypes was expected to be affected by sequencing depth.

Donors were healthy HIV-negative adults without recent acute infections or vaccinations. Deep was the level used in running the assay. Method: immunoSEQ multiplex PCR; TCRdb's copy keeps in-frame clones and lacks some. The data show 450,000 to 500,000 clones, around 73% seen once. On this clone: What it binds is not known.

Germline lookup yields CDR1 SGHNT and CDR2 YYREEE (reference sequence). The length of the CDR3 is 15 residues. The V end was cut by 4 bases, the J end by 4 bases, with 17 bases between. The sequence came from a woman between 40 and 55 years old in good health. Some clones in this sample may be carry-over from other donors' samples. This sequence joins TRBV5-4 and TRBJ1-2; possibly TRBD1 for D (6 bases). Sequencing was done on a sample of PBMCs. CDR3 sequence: CASSPGEGQLYGYTF. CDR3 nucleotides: TGTGCCAGCAGCCCAGGGGAGGGCCAGCTCTATGGCTACACCTTC.